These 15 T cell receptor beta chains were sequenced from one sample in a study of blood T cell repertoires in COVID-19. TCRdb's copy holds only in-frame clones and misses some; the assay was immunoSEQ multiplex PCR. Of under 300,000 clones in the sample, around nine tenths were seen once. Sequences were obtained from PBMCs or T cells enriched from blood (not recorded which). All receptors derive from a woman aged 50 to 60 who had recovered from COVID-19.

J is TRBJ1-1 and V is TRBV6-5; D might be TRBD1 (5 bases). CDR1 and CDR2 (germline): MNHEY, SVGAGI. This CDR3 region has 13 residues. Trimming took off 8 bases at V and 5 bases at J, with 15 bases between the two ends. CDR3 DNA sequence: TGTGCCAGCTCCAGGGTCGGGGGAACTGAAGCTTTCTTT. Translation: CASSRVGGTEAFF.

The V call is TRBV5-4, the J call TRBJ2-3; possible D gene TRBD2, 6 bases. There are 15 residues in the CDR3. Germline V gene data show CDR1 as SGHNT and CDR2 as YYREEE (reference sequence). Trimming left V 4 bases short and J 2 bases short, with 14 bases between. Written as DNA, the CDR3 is TGTGCCAGCAGCCTGAATTGGGGGGTCACAGATACGCAGTATTTT. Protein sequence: CASSLNWGVTDTQYF.

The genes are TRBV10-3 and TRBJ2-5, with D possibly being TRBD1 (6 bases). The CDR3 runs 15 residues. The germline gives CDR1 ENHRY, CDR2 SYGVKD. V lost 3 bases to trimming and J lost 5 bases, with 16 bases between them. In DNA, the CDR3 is TGTGCCATCAGTGAAGGACAGTCCCTAGGGGAGACCCAGTACTTC. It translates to CAISEGQSLGETQYF.

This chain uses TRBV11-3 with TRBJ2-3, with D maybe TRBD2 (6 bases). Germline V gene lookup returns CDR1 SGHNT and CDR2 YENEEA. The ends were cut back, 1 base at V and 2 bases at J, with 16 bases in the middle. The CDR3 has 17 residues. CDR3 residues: CASSLGRRGSFTDTQYF. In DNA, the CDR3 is TGTGCCAGCAGCTTAGGTCGACGGGGGTCCTTCACAGATACGCAGTATTTT.

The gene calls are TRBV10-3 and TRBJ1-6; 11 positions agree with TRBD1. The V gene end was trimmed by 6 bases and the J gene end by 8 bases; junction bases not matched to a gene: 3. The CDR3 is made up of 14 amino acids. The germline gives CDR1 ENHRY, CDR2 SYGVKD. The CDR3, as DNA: TGTGCCATCAGCCCGGGACAGGGGGATTCACCCCTCCACTTT. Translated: CAISPGQGDSPLHF.

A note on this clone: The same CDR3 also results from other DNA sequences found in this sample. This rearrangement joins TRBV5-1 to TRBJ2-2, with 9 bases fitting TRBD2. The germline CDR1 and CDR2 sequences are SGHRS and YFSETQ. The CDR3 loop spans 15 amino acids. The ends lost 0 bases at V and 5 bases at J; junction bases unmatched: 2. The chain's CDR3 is CASSLGLAGTGELFF. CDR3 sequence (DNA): TGCGCCAGCAGCTTGGGGCTAGCGGGAACCGGGGAGCTGTTTTTT.

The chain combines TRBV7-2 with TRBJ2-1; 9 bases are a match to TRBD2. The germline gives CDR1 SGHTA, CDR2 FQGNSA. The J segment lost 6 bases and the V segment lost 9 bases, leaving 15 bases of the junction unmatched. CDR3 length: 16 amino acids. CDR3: CASQLSGLAGRNEQFF. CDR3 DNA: TGTGCCAGTCAACTAAGTGGGCTAGCGGGACGCAATGAGCAGTTCTTC.

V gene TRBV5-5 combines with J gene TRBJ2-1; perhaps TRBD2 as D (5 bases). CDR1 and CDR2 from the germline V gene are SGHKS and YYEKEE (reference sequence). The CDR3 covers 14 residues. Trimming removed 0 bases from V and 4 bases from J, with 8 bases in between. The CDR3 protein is CASSLAGKYNEQFF. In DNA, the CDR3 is TGTGCCAGCAGCTTGGCCGGGAAGTACAATGAGCAGTTCTTC.

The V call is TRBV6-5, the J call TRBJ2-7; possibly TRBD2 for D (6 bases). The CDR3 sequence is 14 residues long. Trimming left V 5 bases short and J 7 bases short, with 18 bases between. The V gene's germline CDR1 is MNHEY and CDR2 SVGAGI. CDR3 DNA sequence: TGTGCCAGCAGTCCGCGGGACTCGGAATGGGAGCAGTACTTC. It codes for CASSPRDSEWEQYF.

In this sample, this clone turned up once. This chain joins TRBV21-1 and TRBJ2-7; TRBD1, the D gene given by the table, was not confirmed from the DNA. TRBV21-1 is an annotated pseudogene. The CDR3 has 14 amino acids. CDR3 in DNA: TGTGCCAGCAGCCCCGGGACAGGGGCCTACGAGCAGTACTTC. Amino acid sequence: CASSPGTGAYEQYF.

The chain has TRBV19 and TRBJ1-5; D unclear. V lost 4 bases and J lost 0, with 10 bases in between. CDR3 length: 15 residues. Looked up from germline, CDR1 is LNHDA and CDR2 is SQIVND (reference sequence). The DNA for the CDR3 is TGTGCCAGTAGTAGAATAGCTGATAGCAATCAGCCCCAGCATTTT. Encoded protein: CASSRIADSNQPQHF.

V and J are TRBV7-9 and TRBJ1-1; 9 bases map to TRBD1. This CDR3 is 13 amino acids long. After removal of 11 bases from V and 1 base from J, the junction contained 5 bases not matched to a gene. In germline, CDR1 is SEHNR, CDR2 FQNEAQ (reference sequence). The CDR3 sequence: CAGQGRRNTEAFF. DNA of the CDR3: TGTGCCGGACAGGGGAGAAGGAACACTGAAGCTTTCTTT.

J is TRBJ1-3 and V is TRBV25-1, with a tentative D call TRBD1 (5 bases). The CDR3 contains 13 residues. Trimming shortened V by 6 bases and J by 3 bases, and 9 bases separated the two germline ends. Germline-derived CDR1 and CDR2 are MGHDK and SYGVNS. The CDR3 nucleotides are TGTGCCAGCAGCCAGGGTGTTGGAAACACCATATATTTT. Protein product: CASSQGVGNTIYF.

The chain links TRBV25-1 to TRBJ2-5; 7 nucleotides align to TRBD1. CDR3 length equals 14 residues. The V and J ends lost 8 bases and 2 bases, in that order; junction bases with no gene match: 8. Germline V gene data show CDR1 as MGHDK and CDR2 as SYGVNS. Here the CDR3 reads CASGQTGWQETQYF. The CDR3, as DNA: TGTGCCAGCGGCCAGACAGGGTGGCAAGAGACCCAGTACTTC. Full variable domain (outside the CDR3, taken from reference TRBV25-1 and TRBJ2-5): EADIYQTPRYLVIGTGKKITLECSQTMGHDKMYWYQQDPGMELHLIHYSYGVNSTEKGDLSSESTVSRIRTEHFPLTLESARPSHTSQYLCASGQTGWQETQYFGPGTRLLVL.

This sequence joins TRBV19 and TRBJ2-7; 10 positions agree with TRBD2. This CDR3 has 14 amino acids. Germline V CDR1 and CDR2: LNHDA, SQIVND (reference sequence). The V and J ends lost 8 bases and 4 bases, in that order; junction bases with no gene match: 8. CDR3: CASEKGTSEYEQYF. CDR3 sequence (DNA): TGTGCCAGTGAAAAGGGGACTAGCGAATACGAGCAGTACTTC.